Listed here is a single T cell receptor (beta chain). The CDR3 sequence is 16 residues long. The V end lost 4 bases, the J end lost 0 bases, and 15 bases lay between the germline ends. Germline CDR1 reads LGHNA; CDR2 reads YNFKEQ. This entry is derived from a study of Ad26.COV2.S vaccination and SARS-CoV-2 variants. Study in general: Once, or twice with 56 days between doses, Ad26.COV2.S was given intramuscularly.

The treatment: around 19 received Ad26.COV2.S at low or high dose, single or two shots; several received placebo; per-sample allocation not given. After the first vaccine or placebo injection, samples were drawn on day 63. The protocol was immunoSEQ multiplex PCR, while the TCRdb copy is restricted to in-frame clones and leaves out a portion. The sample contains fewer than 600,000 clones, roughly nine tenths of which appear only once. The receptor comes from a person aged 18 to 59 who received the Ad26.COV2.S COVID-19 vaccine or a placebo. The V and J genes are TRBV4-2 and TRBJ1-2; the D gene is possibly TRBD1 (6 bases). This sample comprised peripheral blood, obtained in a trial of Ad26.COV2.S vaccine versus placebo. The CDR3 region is CASSLPGTQTNYGYTF. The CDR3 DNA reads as TGTGCCAGCAGCCTCCCGGGGACACAAACTAACTATGGCTACACCTTC.